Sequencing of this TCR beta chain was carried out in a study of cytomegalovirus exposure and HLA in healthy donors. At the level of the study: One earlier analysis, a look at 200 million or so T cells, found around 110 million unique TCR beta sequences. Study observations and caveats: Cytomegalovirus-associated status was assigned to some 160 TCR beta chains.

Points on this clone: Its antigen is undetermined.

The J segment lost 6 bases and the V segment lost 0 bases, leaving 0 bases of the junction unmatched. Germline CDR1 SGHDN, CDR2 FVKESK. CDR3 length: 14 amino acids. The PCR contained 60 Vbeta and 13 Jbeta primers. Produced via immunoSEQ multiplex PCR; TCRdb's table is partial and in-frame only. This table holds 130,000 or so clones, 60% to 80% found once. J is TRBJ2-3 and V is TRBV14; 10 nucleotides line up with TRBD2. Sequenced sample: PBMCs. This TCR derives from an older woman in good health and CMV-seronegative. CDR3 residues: CASSQELAGDTQYF. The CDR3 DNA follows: TGTGCCAGCAGCCAAGAACTAGCGGGGGATACGCAGTATTTT. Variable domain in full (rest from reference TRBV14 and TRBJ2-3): EAGVTQFPSHSVIEKGQTVTLRCDPISGHDNLYWYRRVMGKEIKFLLHFVKESKQDESGMPNNRFLAERTGGTYSTLKVQPAELEDSGVYFCASSQELAGDTQYFGPGTRLTVL.